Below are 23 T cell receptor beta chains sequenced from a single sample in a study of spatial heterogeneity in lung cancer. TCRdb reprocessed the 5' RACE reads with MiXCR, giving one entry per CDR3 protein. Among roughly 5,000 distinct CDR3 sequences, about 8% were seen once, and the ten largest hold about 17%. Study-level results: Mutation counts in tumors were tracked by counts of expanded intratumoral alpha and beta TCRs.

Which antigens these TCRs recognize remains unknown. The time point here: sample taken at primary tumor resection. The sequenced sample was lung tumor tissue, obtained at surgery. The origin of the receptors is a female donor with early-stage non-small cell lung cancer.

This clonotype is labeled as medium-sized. The CDR3 DNA sequence: TGTGCCAGCAGCGTACTCAGGGGATCCTACAATGAGCAGTTCTTC. Translated, it gives CASSVLRGSYNEQFF. This chain connects TRBV27 to TRBJ2-1; tentative D call: TRBD1 (6 bases). Looked up from germline, CDR1 is MNHEY and CDR2 is SMNVEV (reference sequence). Trimming stripped 6 bases from V and 1 base from J, with 13 bases between. The CDR3 runs 15 residues.

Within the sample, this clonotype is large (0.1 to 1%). This CDR3 is CASTHGTSTTYGYTF. The CDR3 DNA is TGTGCCAGCACCCATGGGACGTCTACCACTTATGGCTACACCTTC. The chain recombines TRBV6-2 or TRBV6-3 with TRBJ1-2; a possible D gene is TRBD1 (5 bases). Germline values: CDR1 MNHEY, CDR2 SVGEGT. With 7 bases removed from V and 5 bases from J, the gap between germline ends came to 20 bases. The CDR3 is made up of 15 amino acids.

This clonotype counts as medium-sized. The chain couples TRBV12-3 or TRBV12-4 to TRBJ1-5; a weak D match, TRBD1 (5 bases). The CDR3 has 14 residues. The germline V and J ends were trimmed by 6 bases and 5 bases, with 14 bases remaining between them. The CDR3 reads CASSITGSDQPQHF. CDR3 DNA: TGTGCCAGCAGCATTACAGGATCAGATCAGCCCCAGCATTTT.

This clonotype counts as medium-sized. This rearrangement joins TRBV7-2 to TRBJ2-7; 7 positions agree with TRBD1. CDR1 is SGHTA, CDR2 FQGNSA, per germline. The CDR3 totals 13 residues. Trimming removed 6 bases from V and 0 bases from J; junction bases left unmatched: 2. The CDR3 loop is CASRRDSSYEQYF. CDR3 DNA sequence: TGTGCCAGCAGACGGGACAGCTCCTACGAGCAGTACTTC.

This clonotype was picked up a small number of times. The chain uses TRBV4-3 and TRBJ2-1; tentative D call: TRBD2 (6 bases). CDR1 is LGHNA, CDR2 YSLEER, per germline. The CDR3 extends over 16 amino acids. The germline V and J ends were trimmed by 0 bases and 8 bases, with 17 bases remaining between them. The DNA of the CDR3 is TGCGCCAGCAGCCAAGATCGTCAACTAGCTTCCGATGAGCAGTTCTTC. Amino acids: CASSQDRQLASDEQFF.

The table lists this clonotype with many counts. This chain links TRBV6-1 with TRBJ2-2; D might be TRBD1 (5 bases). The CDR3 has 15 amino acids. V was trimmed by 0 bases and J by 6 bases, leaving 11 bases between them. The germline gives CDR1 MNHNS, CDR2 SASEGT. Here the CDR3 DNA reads TGTGCCAGCAGTGAAGCGGCAGGGTTTCCCGGGGAGCTGTTTTTT. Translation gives CASSEAAGFPGELFF.

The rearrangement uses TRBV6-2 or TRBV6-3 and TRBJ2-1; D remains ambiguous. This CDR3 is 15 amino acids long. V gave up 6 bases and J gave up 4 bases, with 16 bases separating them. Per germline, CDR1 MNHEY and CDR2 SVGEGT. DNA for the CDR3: TGTGCCAGCAGAACCGGGTCCCCCGTTTACAATGAGCAGTTCTTC. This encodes CASRTGSPVYNEQFF.

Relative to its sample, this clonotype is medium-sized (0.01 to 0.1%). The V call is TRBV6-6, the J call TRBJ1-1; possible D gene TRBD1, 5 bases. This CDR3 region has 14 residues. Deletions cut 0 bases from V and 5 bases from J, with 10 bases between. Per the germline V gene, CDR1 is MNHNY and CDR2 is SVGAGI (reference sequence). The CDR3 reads CASSYSAGMTEAFF. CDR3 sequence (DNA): TGTGCCAGCAGTTACTCCGCAGGGATGACTGAAGCTTTCTTT.

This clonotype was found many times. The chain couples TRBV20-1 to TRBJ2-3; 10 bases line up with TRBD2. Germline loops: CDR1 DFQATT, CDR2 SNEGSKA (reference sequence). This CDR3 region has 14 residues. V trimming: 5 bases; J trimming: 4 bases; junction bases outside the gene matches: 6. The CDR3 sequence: CSAGPSGRSDTQYF. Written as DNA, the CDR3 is TGCAGTGCTGGCCCTAGCGGGAGATCAGATACGCAGTATTTT.

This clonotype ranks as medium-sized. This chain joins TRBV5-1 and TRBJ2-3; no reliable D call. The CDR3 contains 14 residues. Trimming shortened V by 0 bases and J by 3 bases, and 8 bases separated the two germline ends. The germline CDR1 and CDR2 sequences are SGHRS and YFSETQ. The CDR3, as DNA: TGCGCCAGCAGCTTGGGAGGTGGGACAGATACGCAGTATTTT. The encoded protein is CASSLGGGTDTQYF.

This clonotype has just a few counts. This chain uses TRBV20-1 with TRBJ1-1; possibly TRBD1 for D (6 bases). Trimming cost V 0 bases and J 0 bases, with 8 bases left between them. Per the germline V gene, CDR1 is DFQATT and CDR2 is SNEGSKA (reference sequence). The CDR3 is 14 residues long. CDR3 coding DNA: TGCAGTGCTAGAGACCGACAGGTGAACACTGAAGCTTTCTTT. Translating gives CSARDRQVNTEAFF.

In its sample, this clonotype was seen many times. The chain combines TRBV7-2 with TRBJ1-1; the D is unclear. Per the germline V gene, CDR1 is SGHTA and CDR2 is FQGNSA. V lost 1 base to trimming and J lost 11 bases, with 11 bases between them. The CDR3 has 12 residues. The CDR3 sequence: CASSLEVARAFF. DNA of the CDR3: TGTGCCAGCAGCTTAGAAGTGGCGAGGGCTTTCTTT.

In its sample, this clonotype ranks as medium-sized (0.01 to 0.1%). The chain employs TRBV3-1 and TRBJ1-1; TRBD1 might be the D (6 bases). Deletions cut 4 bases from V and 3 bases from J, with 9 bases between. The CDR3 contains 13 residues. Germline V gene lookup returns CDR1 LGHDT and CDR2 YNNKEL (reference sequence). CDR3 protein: CASSLKGDTEAFF. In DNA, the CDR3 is TGTGCCAGCAGCCTAAAGGGGGACACTGAAGCTTTCTTT.

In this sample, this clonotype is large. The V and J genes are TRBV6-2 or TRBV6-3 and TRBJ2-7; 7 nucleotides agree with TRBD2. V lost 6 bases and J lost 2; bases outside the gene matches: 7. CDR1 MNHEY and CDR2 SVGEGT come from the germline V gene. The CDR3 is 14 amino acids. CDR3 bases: TGTGCCAGCAGCCCCGGGGAGGGGCCCTACGAGCAGTACTTC. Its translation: CASSPGEGPYEQYF.

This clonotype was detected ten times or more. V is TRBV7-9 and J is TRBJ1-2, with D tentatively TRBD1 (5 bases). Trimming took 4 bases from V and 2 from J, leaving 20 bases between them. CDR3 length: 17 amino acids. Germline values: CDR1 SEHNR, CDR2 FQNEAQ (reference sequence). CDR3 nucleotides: TGTGCCAGCAGCTACAGCCCGACAGCAGAAACAAACTATGGCTACACCTTC. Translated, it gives CASSYSPTAETNYGYTF.

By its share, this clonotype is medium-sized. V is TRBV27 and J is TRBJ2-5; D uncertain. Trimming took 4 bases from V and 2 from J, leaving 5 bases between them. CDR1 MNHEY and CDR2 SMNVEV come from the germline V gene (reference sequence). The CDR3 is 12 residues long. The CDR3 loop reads CASSWRQETQYF. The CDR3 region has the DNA TGTGCCAGCAGTTGGCGGCAAGAGACCCAGTACTTC.

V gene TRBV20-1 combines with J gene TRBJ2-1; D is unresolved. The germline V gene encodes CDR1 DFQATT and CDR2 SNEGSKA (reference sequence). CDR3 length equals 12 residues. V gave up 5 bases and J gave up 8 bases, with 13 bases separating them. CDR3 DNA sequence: TGCAGTGCTTTTCTAGGACCCCATGAGCAGTTCTTC. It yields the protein CSAFLGPHEQFF.

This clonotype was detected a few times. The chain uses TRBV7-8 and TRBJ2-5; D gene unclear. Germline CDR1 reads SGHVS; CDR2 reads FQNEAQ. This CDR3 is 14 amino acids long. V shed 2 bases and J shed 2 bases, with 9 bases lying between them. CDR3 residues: CASSLYSRQETQYF. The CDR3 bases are TGTGCCAGCAGCTTATATTCGCGGCAAGAGACCCAGTACTTC.

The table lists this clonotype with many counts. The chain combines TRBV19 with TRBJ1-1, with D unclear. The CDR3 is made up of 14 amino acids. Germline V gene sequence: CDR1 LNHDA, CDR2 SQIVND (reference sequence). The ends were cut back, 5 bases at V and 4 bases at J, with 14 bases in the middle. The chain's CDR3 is CASSYTGAGTEAFF. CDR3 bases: TGTGCCAGTAGTTACACCGGAGCGGGCACTGAAGCTTTCTTT.

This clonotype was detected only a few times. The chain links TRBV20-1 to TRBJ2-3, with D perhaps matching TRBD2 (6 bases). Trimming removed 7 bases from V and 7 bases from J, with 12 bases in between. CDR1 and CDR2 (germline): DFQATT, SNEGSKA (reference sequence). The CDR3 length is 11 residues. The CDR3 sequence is CSVLSGNTQYF. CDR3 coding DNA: TGCAGTGTGCTTAGCGGCAATACGCAGTATTTT.

CDR3: CASSKQQGEGNQPQHF. The CDR3 DNA reads TGTGCCAGCAGCAAACAACAGGGGGAAGGCAATCAGCCCCAGCATTTT. The J gene is TRBJ1-5, the V gene TRBV21-1; the table calls TRBD1, which could not be checked here. TRBV21-1 is labeled a pseudogene. CDR3 length equals 16 residues.

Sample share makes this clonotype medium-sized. CDR3 DNA sequence: TGTGCCAGCAGTTTTTTGGGACTAGCGGGAGGGCAAAGCTCCTACGAGCAGTACTTC. Translated: CASSFLGLAGGQSSYEQYF. The rearrangement links TRBV27 to TRBJ2-7; 16 nucleotides line up with TRBD2. V lost 3 bases and J lost 0; bases outside the gene matches: 8. The CDR3 loop spans 19 amino acids. The V gene's germline CDR1 is MNHEY and CDR2 SMNVEV (reference sequence).

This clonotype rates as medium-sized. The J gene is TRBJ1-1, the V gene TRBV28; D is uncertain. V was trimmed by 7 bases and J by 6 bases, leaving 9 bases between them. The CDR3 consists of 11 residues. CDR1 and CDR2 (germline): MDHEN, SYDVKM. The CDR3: CASNYGAEAFF. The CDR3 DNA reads TGTGCCAGCAACTATGGTGCTGAAGCTTTCTTT.